The 9 T cell receptor beta chains below come from one sample, sequenced in a study of early T cells in non-severe SARS-CoV-2 infection. TCRdb ran MiXCR on the 5' RACE reads and lists one entry per CDR3 protein. The table has roughly 46,000 distinct CDR3 sequences, around 6.8% seen once. The specimen was whole blood. The receptors were gathered from an adult who was a healthcare worker with PCR-confirmed SARS-CoV-2 infection or an uninfected control (not recorded which).

The chain recombines TRBV7-2 with TRBJ2-3; the D gene is possibly TRBD1 (6 bases). Germline CDR1 SGHTA, CDR2 FQGNSA. Trimming shortened V by 1 base and J by 6 bases, and 14 bases separated the two germline ends. The CDR3 spans 15 residues. The CDR3 here is CASSLVAGAPDTQYF. Written as DNA, the CDR3 is TGTGCCAGCAGCTTAGTGGCAGGGGCCCCGGATACGCAGTATTTT.

V is TRBV7-9 and J is TRBJ1-1, with D uncertain. The CDR3 sequence is 14 residues long. V gave up 0 bases and J gave up 1 base, with 6 bases separating them. Germline V gene sequence: CDR1 SEHNR, CDR2 FQNEAQ (reference sequence). The CDR3 is CASSLAGPNTEAFF. In DNA form, the CDR3 reads TGTGCCAGCAGCTTAGCGGGCCCGAACACTGAAGCTTTCTTT.

This chain links TRBV6-2 or TRBV6-3 with TRBJ1-5; D is perhaps TRBD1 (6 bases). This CDR3 is built from 14 residues. Germline CDR1 is MNHEY and CDR2 is SVGEGT. V lost 7 bases to trimming and J lost 7 bases, with 17 bases between them. This CDR3 reads CASTYMGQTQPQHF. CDR3 nucleotide sequence: TGTGCCAGCACGTACATGGGACAAACCCAGCCCCAGCATTTT.

This clonotype occurred many times. The chain joins TRBV11-2 to TRBJ2-4; 9 bases align to TRBD1. After removal of 5 bases from V and 7 bases from J, the junction contained 0 bases not matched to a gene. The CDR3 contains 12 residues. In germline, CDR1 is SGHAT, CDR2 FQNNGV. CDR3 sequence: CASSGQGNIQYF. CDR3 bases: TGTGCCAGCAGCGGACAGGGGAACATTCAGTACTTC. The full variable domain, completed using reference TRBV11-2 and TRBJ2-4, is EAGVAQSPRYKIIEKRQSVAFWCNPISGHATLYWYQQILGQGPKLLIQFQNNGVVDDSQLPKDRFSAERLKGVDSTLKIQPAKLEDSAVYLCASSGQGNIQYFGAGTRLSVL.

This clonotype was counted at least ten times. For the CDR3, the DNA is TGTGCCATCAGTAGACAGGGCTACGAGCAGTACTTC. It specifies CAISRQGYEQYF. This chain connects TRBV10-3 to TRBJ2-7; 7 positions match TRBD1. The ends lost 5 bases at V and 3 bases at J; junction bases unmatched: 1. The CDR3 sequence is 12 residues long. Germline loops: CDR1 ENHRY, CDR2 SYGVKD.

This clonotype has ten or more counts. The rearrangement links TRBV29-1 to TRBJ2-3; TRBD1 is a possible D gene (6 bases). The germline gives CDR1 SQVTM, CDR2 ANQGSEA. The V end was cut by 7 bases, the J end by 3 bases, with 14 bases between. This CDR3 comprises 13 residues. The DNA for the CDR3 is TGCAGCGCTTTGGACAGCCGAACAGATACGCAGTATTTT. This sequence encodes CSALDSRTDTQYF.

J is TRBJ2-7 and V is TRBV11-2; D ambiguous. There are 12 residues in the CDR3. Germline V gene sequence: CDR1 SGHAT, CDR2 FQNNGV. Trimming took 5 bases from V and 3 from J, leaving 8 bases between them. The CDR3 protein is CASSPAHYEQYF. DNA for the CDR3: TGTGCCAGCAGCCCCGCGCACTACGAGCAGTACTTC.

The CDR3 DNA reads TGTGCCAGCAGCTTAGAGGGACAGGGTCGAGAGCAGTACTTC. Amino acid sequence: CASSLEGQGREQYF. V gene TRBV7-8 combines with J gene TRBJ2-7; 9 positions agree with TRBD1. V dropped 1 base and J dropped 7; count of bases not matched to a gene: 5. There are 14 residues in the CDR3. The germline V gene has CDR1 SGHVS and CDR2 FQNEAQ.

This clonotype has just a few counts. The V and J genes are TRBV19 and TRBJ2-3; 15 nucleotides match TRBD2. V was pared by 5 bases and J by 2 bases, with 8 bases of the junction left unmatched. Germline V CDR1 and CDR2: LNHDA, SQIVND (reference sequence). This CDR3 region has 18 residues. The CDR3 reads CASSPDGTSGGFTDTQYF. The CDR3 DNA reads TGTGCCAGTAGTCCGGACGGGACTAGCGGGGGGTTCACAGATACGCAGTATTTT.